This paragraph reports one T cell receptor (beta chain). Its specificity is unknown. Given a much more abundant clone one base away, this may be a read error. The entry originates in a study of T cells after yellow fever vaccination. Study-wide results and limits: Peak timing came faster in the weaker secondary response, day 5 versus 15. Clones from primary vaccination mostly reappeared after the booster (around 96% CD4, around 90% CD8).

J was trimmed by 5 bases and V by 5 bases; bases with no gene match: 2. Germline V gene lookup returns CDR1 MNHEY and CDR2 SMNVEV (reference sequence). This CDR3 has 12 amino acids. TCRdb independently ran MiXCR on the 5' RACE reads; one entry per CDR3 protein. The sample has 340,000 or so distinct CDR3 sequences, around 12% seen once. The chain combines TRBV27 with TRBJ1-2; 7 bases are a match to TRBD1. Sequencing used CD4+ T cells sorted from PBMCs, obtained 15 days after the yellow fever booster vaccination. This TCR was recovered from a man younger than 30 who received the YFV17D yellow fever vaccine. CDR3 amino acids: CASSAQGYGYTF. CDR3 DNA sequence: TGTGCCAGCAGTGCACAGGGGTATGGCTACACCTTC.